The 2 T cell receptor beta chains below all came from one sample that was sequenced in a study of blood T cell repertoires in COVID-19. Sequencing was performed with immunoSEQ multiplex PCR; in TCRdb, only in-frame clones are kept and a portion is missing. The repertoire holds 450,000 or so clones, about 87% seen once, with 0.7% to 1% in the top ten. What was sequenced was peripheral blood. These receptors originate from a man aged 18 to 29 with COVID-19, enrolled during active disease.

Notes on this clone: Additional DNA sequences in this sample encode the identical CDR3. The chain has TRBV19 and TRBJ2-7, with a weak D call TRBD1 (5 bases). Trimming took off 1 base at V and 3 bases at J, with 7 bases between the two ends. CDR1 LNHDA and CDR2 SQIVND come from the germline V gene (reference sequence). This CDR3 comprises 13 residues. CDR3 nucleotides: TGTGCCAGTAGTATAGGCCAGGGCTACGAGCAGTACTTC. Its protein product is CASSIGQGYEQYF.

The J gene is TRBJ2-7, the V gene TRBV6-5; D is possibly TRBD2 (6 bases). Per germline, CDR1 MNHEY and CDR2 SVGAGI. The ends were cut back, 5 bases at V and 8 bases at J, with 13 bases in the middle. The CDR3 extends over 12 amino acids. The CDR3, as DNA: TGTGCCAGCAGTCCAAGCGGGCAACAGCAGTACTTC. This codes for CASSPSGQQQYF.